The 29 T cell receptor beta chains below were found in one sample sequenced in a study of cytomegalovirus exposure and HLA in healthy donors. The PCR contained 60 Vbeta and 13 Jbeta primers. Clones were read by immunoSEQ multiplex PCR, and TCRdb kept only the in-frame ones, dropping some. The table includes 45,000 to 55,000 clones, 80% detected once. The sample taken for sequencing was PBMCs. The receptor source for this set is a young man in good health and CMV-seropositive.

This clone has a single count. The CDR3 DNA is TGTGCCAGTAGTATTGCGGCTACTGGTGAGCAGTTCTTC. It codes for CASSIAATGEQFF. The J gene is TRBJ2-1, the V gene TRBV19; unclear D gene. Trimming removed 3 bases at V and 9 bases at J, with 12 bases between. In germline, CDR1 is LNHDA, CDR2 SQIVND (reference sequence). The CDR3 spans 13 residues. Using reference TRBV19 and TRBJ2-1 for the parts outside the CDR3, the full variable domain is DGGITQSPKYLFRKEGQNVTLSCEQNLNHDAMYWYRQDPGQGLRLIYYSQIVNDFQKGDIAEGYSVSREKKESFPLTVTSAQKNPTAFYLCASSIAATGEQFFGPGTRLTVL.

This chain links TRBV25-1 with TRBJ1-2, with 10 bases identical to TRBD1. Germline-derived CDR1 and CDR2 are MGHDK and SYGVNS. The V and J ends lost 4 bases and 5 bases, in that order; junction bases with no gene match: 7. There are 15 residues in the CDR3. The CDR3 region has the DNA TGTGCCAGCAGTGCTGACAGGGGGCAAGGATATGGCTACACCTTC. Protein: CASSADRGQGYGYTF.

The rearrangement joins TRBV5-1 to TRBJ2-2; 9 positions agree with TRBD2. The CDR3 contains 17 residues. CDR1 and CDR2 from the germline V gene are SGHRS and YFSETQ. The trim removed 5 bases at V and 3 bases at J, leaving 11 bases unmatched. The CDR3 nucleotides are TGCGCCAGCAGTGCCGTAGCGGGGGACGCATACACCGGGGAGCTGTTTTTT. Its protein product is CASSAVAGDAYTGELFF.

This clone has just a few counts. The chain joins TRBV30 to TRBJ2-7, with D perhaps matching TRBD1 (5 bases). The germline V gene encodes CDR1 GTSNPN and CDR2 SVGIG (reference sequence). The CDR3 is made up of 11 amino acids. V was shortened by 5 bases and J by 2 bases, with 7 bases between the two germline ends. CDR3 nucleotides: TGTGCCTGGGAAGGGGCCTACGAGCAGTACTTC. It specifies CAWEGAYEQYF.

V usage is TRBV30 and J usage is TRBJ1-5; D is ambiguous. This CDR3 region has 17 residues. The germline gives CDR1 GTSNPN, CDR2 SVGIG (reference sequence). Trimming removed 0 bases at V and 0 bases at J, with 15 bases between. The CDR3 coding sequence is TGTGCCTGGAGTGTACGAGGGTTGGGGAATAGCAATCAGCCCCAGCATTTT. Translation: CAWSVRGLGNSNQPQHF.

This clone was seen a handful of times. The chain carries TRBV7-9 and TRBJ2-7; D is uncertain. Deletions cut 3 bases from V and 7 bases from J, with 7 bases between. CDR1 is SEHNR and CDR2 is FQNEAQ in the germline V gene (reference sequence). CDR3 length: 11 amino acids. Here the CDR3 reads CASSFLREQYF. As DNA, the CDR3 is TGTGCCAGCAGCTTCTTGAGGGAGCAGTACTTC.

The genes are TRBV2 and TRBJ1-6, with no clear D. The CDR3 covers 18 residues. With 1 base removed from V and 2 bases from J, the gap between germline ends came to 15 bases. Germline V gene lookup returns CDR1 SNHLY and CDR2 FYNNEI. The DNA for the CDR3 is TGTGCCAGCAGTGAAGGGGTGGCAGGTGATACCTATAATTCACCCCTCCACTTT. Its protein is CASSEGVAGDTYNSPLHF.

This sequence joins TRBV6-6 and TRBJ1-5, with TRBD1 as a possible D gene (6 bases). Germline-derived CDR1 and CDR2 are MNHNY and SVGAGI (reference sequence). With 6 bases removed from V and 1 base from J, the gap between germline ends came to 16 bases. There are 16 residues in the CDR3. The DNA of the CDR3 is TGTGCCAGCAGCATGGGGGGGGGCGCGAGCAATCAGCCCCAGCATTTT. The encoded protein is CASSMGGGASNQPQHF.

The chain couples TRBV19 to TRBJ2-3, with D maybe TRBD2 (5 bases). The germline V and J ends were trimmed by 10 bases and 1 base, with 12 bases remaining between them. The CDR3 is made up of 13 amino acids. The V gene's germline CDR1 is LNHDA and CDR2 SQIVND (reference sequence). The CDR3, as DNA: TGTGCCACTGGAGGCCCACGCACAGATACGCAGTATTTT. Amino acid sequence: CATGGPRTDTQYF.

This clone has just a few counts. The gene calls are TRBV23-1 and TRBJ1-1; D not certain. TRBV23-1 is an open reading frame, and its role is uncertain. CDR3 length: 11 residues. Trimming took off 4 bases at V and 10 bases at J, with 10 bases between the two ends. This CDR3 reads CASSLNGLAFF. CDR3 nucleotides: TGCGCCAGCAGTCTTAACGGTCTAGCTTTCTTT.

The chain links TRBV5-1 to TRBJ1-6; no clear D. With 3 bases removed from V and 1 base from J, the gap between germline ends came to 8 bases. Germline CDR1 is SGHRS and CDR2 is YFSETQ. This CDR3 region has 15 residues. CDR3 protein: CASSSEVSYNSPLHF. As DNA, the CDR3 is TGCGCCAGCAGCTCGGAGGTTTCCTATAATTCACCCCTCCACTTT.

The chain links TRBV25-1 to TRBJ1-2, with D tentatively TRBD1 (5 bases). The length of the CDR3 is 15 residues. The germline V gene encodes CDR1 MGHDK and CDR2 SYGVNS. V was cut by 2 bases and J by 4 bases, with 14 bases left in between. The CDR3 coding sequence is TGTGCCAGCAGTGAAACTCTCGGGACTCCCTATGGCTACACCTTC. Amino acids: CASSETLGTPYGYTF.

V gene TRBV7-8 combines with J gene TRBJ2-1; 10 bases line up with TRBD1. This CDR3 has 15 residues. With V trimmed by 4 bases and J by 9 bases, 9 bases remained unmatched. Germline V CDR1 and CDR2: SGHVS, FQNEAQ. For the CDR3, the DNA is TGTGCCAGCAGCTCACCGAGACAGGGGGCCGGTGAGCAGTTCTTC. Amino acid sequence: CASSSPRQGAGEQFF.

The V gene is TRBV7-8, the J gene TRBJ2-5; 15 bases agree with TRBD2. Germline CDR1 and CDR2: SGHVS and FQNEAQ. The length of the CDR3 is 16 residues. The V segment lost 5 bases and the J segment 1 base; nucleotides outside the gene matches: 2. The CDR3 spells CASSKGLAGGQETQYF. In DNA form, the CDR3 reads TGTGCCAGCAGCAAGGGACTAGCGGGGGGCCAAGAGACCCAGTACTTC. Drawing the rest from reference TRBV7-8 and TRBJ2-5, the complete variable domain is GAGVSQSPRYKVAKRGQDVALRCDPISGHVSLFWYQQALGQGPEFLTYFQNEAQLDKSGLPSDRFFAERPEGSVSTLKIQRTQQEDSAVYLCASSKGLAGGQETQYFGPGTRLLVL.

J is TRBJ2-7 and V is TRBV6-4; 9 bases are shared with TRBD2. Looked up from germline, CDR1 is MRHNA and CDR2 is SNTAGT. V lost 4 bases to trimming and J lost 3 bases; unmatched junction nucleotides: 1. This CDR3 spans 13 amino acids. The CDR3 reads CASSVREGYEQYF. CDR3 DNA: TGTGCCAGCAGTGTGCGGGAGGGCTACGAGCAGTACTTC.

The chain links TRBV6-5 to TRBJ2-7, with TRBD1 identical over 7 bases. With V trimmed by 10 bases and J by 1 base, 4 bases remained unmatched. The CDR3 runs 12 residues. In germline, CDR1 is MNHEY, CDR2 SVGAGI. In nucleotides, the CDR3 is TGTGCCATAAGGACAGGTTCCTACGAGCAGTACTTC. It translates to CAIRTGSYEQYF.

This chain joins TRBV2 and TRBJ1-2, with 8 bases identical to TRBD1. After removal of 6 bases from V and 6 bases from J, the junction contained 12 bases not matched to a gene. There are 15 residues in the CDR3. The germline V gene encodes CDR1 SNHLY and CDR2 FYNNEI. CDR3: CASSPVGQGEDGYTF. In DNA form, the CDR3 reads TGTGCCAGCAGCCCCGTCGGACAGGGCGAGGATGGCTACACCTTC.

For the CDR3, the DNA is TGTGCCAGCAGCGCAGACTCAGACAGGGACTACGAGCAGTACTTC. Encoded protein: CASSADSDRDYEQYF. The chain is built from TRBV9 and TRBJ2-7; 7 nucleotides agree with TRBD1. CDR3 length equals 15 residues. J gave up 3 bases and V 3 bases, and 9 bases lay outside the gene matches. Germline assignment: CDR1 SGDLS and CDR2 YYNGEE. Full variable domain (outside the CDR3, taken from reference TRBV9 and TRBJ2-7): DSGVTQTPKHLITATGQRVTLRCSPRSGDLSVYWYQQSLDQGLQFLIQYYNGEERAKGNILERFSAQQFPDLHSELNLSSLELGDSALYFCASSADSDRDYEQYFGPGTRLTVT.

J is TRBJ2-1 and V is TRBV2; 10 bases agree with TRBD1. In germline, CDR1 is SNHLY, CDR2 FYNNEI. V trimming: 0 bases; J trimming: 6 bases; junction bases outside the gene matches: 8. The CDR3 spans 17 residues. Here the CDR3 DNA reads TGTGCCAGCAGTGAAGCGCTTCCTGGGACAGGGGCCAATGAGCAGTTCTTC. Its protein product is CASSEALPGTGANEQFF.

The genes are TRBV28 and TRBJ1-1; TRBD1 might be the D (5 bases). CDR1 is MDHEN and CDR2 is SYDVKM in the germline V gene. Trimming took 5 bases from V and 0 from J, leaving 10 bases between them. The CDR3 has 14 residues. The CDR3 coding sequence is TGTGCCAGCAGTCTCACGGGGGTGAACACTGAAGCTTTCTTT. It encodes CASSLTGVNTEAFF. Supplemented by reference TRBV28 and TRBJ1-1, the full variable domain reads DVKVTQSSRYLVKRTGEKVFLECVQDMDHENMFWYRQDPGLGLRLIYFSYDVKMKEKGDIPEGYSVSREKKERFSLILESASTNQTSMYLCASSLTGVNTEAFFGQGTRLTVV.

This chain joins TRBV7-9 and TRBJ2-5; 9 nucleotides line up with TRBD2. This CDR3 region has 15 residues. The V segment lost 6 bases and the J segment 2 bases; nucleotides outside the gene matches: 7. Germline values: CDR1 SEHNR, CDR2 FQNEAQ (reference sequence). The CDR3 region is CASSSAGGLQETQYF. Here the CDR3 DNA reads TGTGCCAGCAGTTCAGCGGGGGGCCTACAAGAGACCCAGTACTTC.

The chain couples TRBV5-5 to TRBJ2-5; 10 nucleotides match TRBD2. This CDR3 has 17 residues. Losses at the gene ends were 0 bases for V and 1 base for J; bases not matched to a gene: 6. Looked up from germline, CDR1 is SGHKS and CDR2 is YYEKEE (reference sequence). The CDR3 DNA sequence: TGTGCCAGCAGCTTGGCCCCTAGCGGGGGCGCCCAAGAGACCCAGTACTTC. This translates into CASSLAPSGGAQETQYF.

The rearrangement links TRBV11-3 to TRBJ2-7; TRBD2 is a possible D gene (6 bases). This CDR3 has 15 amino acids. CDR1 is SGHNT, CDR2 YENEEA, per germline. Deletions cut 1 base from V and 7 bases from J, with 17 bases between. The CDR3 is CASSLGDGTGEEQYF. The CDR3 DNA sequence: TGTGCCAGCAGCTTAGGAGACGGAACGGGGGAAGAGCAGTACTTC.

V is TRBV15 and J is TRBJ2-2; 8 bases agree with TRBD1. In germline, CDR1 is LNHNV, CDR2 YYDKDF (reference sequence). J gave up 1 base and V 3 bases, and 4 bases lay outside the gene matches. The CDR3 has 16 amino acids. CDR3 amino acids: CATSRAGTGNTGELFF. The CDR3 nucleotides read TGTGCCACCAGCAGGGCCGGGACAGGGAACACCGGGGAGCTGTTTTTT.

The table lists this clone with a count of one. This chain uses TRBV7-2 with TRBJ2-1; 7 nucleotides agree with TRBD2. The length of the CDR3 is 17 residues. V shed 1 base, J shed 6 bases, and the junction held 12 bases outside the gene matches. The V gene's germline CDR1 is SGHTA and CDR2 FQGNSA. This CDR3 is CASSLEFWGGRFNEQFF. The CDR3 nucleotides are TGTGCCAGCAGCTTAGAGTTTTGGGGGGGTAGATTCAATGAGCAGTTCTTC.

The V call is TRBV6-5, the J call TRBJ1-6, with D perhaps TRBD1 (5 bases). Per the germline V gene, CDR1 is MNHEY and CDR2 is SVGAGI. The CDR3 sequence is 15 residues long. Trimming left V 5 bases short and J 7 bases short, with 15 bases between. The CDR3 region is CASSRGLSKNSPLHF. The CDR3, as DNA: TGTGCCAGCAGTAGGGGTCTCTCAAAGAATTCACCCCTCCACTTT.

This sequence joins TRBV5-1 and TRBJ1-1; 10 bases fit TRBD1. V shed 4 bases, J shed 5 bases, and the junction held 14 bases outside the gene matches. This CDR3 has 17 residues. From germline, CDR1 is SGHRS and CDR2 YFSETQ. CDR3 coding DNA: TGCGCCAGCAGCACTCGGACAGGGGGAAGGAGTGAGACTGAAGCTTTCTTT. Protein sequence: CASSTRTGGRSETEAFF.

V is TRBV4-1 and J is TRBJ2-7; the match to TRBD1 covers 8 bases. The CDR3 has 14 residues. V shed 4 bases, J shed 3 bases, and the junction held 5 bases outside the gene matches. Germline CDR1 is MGHRA and CDR2 is YSYEKL. The CDR3 DNA reads as TGCGCCAGCAGCCCAGGACAGGGTTTCTACGAGCAGTACTTC. Protein product: CASSPGQGFYEQYF.

In nucleotides, the CDR3 is TGCGCCAGCAGCTTGGGGCAGGTATACTCTAATGAGCAGTTCTTC. Amino acids: CASSLGQVYSNEQFF. This chain links TRBV5-1 with TRBJ2-1; no clear D. The CDR3 contains 15 residues. V was trimmed by 0 bases and J by 7 bases, leaving 14 bases between them. The germline CDR1 and CDR2 sequences are SGHRS and YFSETQ.